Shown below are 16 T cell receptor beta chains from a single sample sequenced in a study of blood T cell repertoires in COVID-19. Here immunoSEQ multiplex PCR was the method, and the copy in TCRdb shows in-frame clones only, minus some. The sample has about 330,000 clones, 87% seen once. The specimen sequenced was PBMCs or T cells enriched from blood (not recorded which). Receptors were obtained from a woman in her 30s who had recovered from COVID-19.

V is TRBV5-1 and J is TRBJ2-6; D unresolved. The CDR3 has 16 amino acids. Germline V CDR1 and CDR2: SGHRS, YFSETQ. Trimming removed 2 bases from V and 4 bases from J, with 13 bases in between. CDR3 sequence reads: CASSFSVSPGANVLTF. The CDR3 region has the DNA TGCGCCAGCAGCTTTTCGGTCTCCCCAGGGGCCAACGTCCTGACTTTC.

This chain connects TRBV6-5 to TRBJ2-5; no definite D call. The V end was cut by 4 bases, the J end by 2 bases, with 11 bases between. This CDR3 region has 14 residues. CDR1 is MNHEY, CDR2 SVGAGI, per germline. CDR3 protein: CASSSTVLQETQYF. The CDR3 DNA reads TGTGCCAGCAGTTCCACGGTACTTCAAGAGACCCAGTACTTC.

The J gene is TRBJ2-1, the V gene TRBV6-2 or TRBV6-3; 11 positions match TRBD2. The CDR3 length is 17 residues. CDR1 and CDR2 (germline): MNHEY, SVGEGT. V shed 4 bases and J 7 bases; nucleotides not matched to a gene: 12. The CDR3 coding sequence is TGTGCCAGCAGTTCTCCGACTAGCGGGGCTTTCCGGAATGAGCAGTTCTTC. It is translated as CASSSPTSGAFRNEQFF.

In nucleotides, the CDR3 is TGTGCCAGCGCCCAGGACAGGGGAATCAGGGAGCTGTTTTTT. Protein sequence: CASAQDRGIRELFF. The gene calls are TRBV6-6 and TRBJ2-2, with TRBD1 matching over 9 bases. Per the germline V gene, CDR1 is MNHNY and CDR2 is SVGAGI (reference sequence). V dropped 8 bases and J dropped 9; count of bases not matched to a gene: 10. This CDR3 has 14 amino acids.

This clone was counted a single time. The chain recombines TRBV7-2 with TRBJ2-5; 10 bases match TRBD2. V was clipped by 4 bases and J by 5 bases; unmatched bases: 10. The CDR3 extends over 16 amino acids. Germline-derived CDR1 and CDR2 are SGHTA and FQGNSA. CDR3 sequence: CASSSTSGALLETQYF. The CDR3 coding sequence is TGTGCCAGCAGCTCTACTAGCGGGGCCCTACTCGAGACCCAGTACTTC.

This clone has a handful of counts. The CDR3 DNA reads as TGTGCCAGCAGCTACAACGCCGATACGCAGTATTTT. It is translated as CASSYNADTQYF. The V gene is TRBV7-2, the J gene TRBJ2-3; no definite D call. V lost 4 bases and J 6 bases, leaving 8 bases between the germline ends. The CDR3 loop spans 12 amino acids. Germline V gene sequence: CDR1 SGHTA, CDR2 FQGNSA. The full variable domain, rest sourced from reference TRBV7-2 and TRBJ2-3, is GAGVSQSPSNKVTEKGKDVELRCDPISGHTALYWYRQSLGQGLEFLIYFQGNSAPDKSGLPSDRFSAERTGGSVSTLTIQRTQQEDSAVYLCASSYNADTQYFGPGTRLTVL.

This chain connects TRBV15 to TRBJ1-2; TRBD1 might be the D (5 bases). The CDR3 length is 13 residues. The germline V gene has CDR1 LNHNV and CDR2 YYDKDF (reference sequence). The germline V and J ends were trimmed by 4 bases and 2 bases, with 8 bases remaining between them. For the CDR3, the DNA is TGTGCCACCAGCACAGGGTCGAACTATGGCTACACCTTC. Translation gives CATSTGSNYGYTF.

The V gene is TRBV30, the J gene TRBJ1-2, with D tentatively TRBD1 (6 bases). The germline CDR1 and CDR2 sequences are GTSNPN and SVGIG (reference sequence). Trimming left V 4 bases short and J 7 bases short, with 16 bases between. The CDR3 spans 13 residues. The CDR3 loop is CAWMSGASVGYTF. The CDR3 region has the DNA TGTGCCTGGATGTCAGGGGCTTCTGTTGGCTACACCTTC.

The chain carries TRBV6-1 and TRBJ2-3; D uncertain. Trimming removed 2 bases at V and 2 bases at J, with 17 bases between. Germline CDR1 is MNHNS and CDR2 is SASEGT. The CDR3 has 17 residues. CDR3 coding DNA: TGTGCCAGCAGTGAAATAATCCCTCGGTTTTTCACAGATACGCAGTATTTT. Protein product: CASSEIIPRFFTDTQYF.

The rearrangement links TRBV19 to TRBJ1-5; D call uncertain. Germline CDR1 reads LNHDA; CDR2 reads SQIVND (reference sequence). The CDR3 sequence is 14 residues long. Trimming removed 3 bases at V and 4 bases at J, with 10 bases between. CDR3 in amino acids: CASSIGQMNQPQHF. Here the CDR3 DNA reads TGTGCCAGTAGTATTGGGCAGATGAATCAGCCCCAGCATTTT.

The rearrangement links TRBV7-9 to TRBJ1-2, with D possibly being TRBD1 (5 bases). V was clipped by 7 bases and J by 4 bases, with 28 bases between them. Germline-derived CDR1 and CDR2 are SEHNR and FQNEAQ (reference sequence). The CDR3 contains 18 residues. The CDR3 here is CASTRIKGSGQGSYGYTF. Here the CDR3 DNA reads TGTGCCAGCACCCGGATAAAGGGTAGTGGGCAGGGCAGCTATGGCTACACCTTC. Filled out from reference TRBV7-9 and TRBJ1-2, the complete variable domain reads DTGVSQNPRHKITKRGQNVTFRCDPISEHNRLYWYRQTLGQGPEFLTYFQNEAQLEKSRLLSDRFSAERPKGSFSTLEIQRTEQGDSAMYLCASTRIKGSGQGSYGYTFGSGTRLTVV.

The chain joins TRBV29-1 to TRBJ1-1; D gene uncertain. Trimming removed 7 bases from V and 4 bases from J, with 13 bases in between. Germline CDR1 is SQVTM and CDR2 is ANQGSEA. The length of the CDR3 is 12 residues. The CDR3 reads CSGLEGGTEAFF. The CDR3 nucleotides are TGCAGCGGCTTGGAGGGAGGCACTGAAGCTTTCTTT.

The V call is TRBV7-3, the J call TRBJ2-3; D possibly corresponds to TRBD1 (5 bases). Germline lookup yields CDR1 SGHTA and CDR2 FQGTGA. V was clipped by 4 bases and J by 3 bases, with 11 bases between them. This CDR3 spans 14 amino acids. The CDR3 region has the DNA TGTGCCAGCAGCTACACAGGCCTTACAGATACGCAGTATTTT. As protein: CASSYTGLTDTQYF.

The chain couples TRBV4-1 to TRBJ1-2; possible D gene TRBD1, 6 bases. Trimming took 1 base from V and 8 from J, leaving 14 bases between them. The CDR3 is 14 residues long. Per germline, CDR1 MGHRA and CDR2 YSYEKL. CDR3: CASSQGQGPEGYTF. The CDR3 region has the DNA TGCGCCAGCAGCCAAGGCCAGGGGCCTGAGGGCTACACCTTC.

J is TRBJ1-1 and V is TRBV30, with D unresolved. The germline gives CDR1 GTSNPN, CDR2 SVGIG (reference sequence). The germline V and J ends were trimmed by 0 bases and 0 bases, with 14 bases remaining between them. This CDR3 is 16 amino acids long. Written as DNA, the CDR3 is TGTGCCTGGAGTGTAGGAGGTGGACGGCTGAACACTGAAGCTTTCTTT. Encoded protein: CAWSVGGGRLNTEAFF.

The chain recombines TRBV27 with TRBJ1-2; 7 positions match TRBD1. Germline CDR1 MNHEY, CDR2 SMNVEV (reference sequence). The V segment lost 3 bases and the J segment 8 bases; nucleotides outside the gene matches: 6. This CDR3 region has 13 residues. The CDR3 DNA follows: TGTGCCAGCAGTTTCCTACAGGGGTGGGGCTACACCTTC. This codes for CASSFLQGWGYTF.